This T cell receptor (beta chain) was captured in a study of regulatory T cells in long-lasting Graves disease. Overall study results and limits: TCR diversity in persistent Graves' patients was below that of newly diagnosed ones. Favored gene segments in persistent disease were TRBV28, TRBJ1-2 and TRBJ2-5.

Germline V lookup: CDR1 MDHEN, CDR2 SYDVKM. This CDR3 spans 11 amino acids. V gave up 4 bases and J gave up 6 bases, with 7 bases separating them. This sample's time point: newly diagnosed GD, antithyroid drugs for less than 3 months. RNA isolated from PBMCs was used to make the TCR library. CDR3 regions were amplified by Arm-PCR using iRepertoire HTBI primers to build TCR beta libraries. MiXCR, applied by TCRdb to the multiplex PCR reads, yields one record per CDR3 protein. Of just over 600,000 distinct CDR3 sequences listed, under 20% are singletons. This clonotype was seen at least ten times. Antigen: not known. This sample was shared with a second study, whose subject was T cells in Graves' hyperthyroidism and ophthalmopathy.

The specimen comprised peripheral blood mononuclear cells (PBMCs), sampled at new diagnosis, from a patient treated with antithyroid drugs. The chain uses TRBV28 and TRBJ2-7, with D perhaps matching TRBD1 or TRBD2 (5 bases each). The TCR originated in a woman in her thirties with Graves disease. The CDR3 nucleotides read TGTGCCAGCAGTTACGGGGCCGAGCAGTACTTC. Translated: CASSYGAEQYF.